A single T cell receptor beta chain is shown here with its context. No antigen is known for it. The source of the sample is a study of cytomegalovirus exposure and HLA in healthy donors. Study overall: A prior analysis found 117 million unique TCR beta sequences from 150 million to 200 million T cells. Study results and caveats: A cluster of highly shared sequence variants was likely a sequencing artifact. Being productive about 90% or about 30% of the time was typical of most TCR beta V segments in an earlier analysis. TCR beta V- and J-gene trimming was later associated with a missense DCLRE1C variant.

Germline CDR1 and CDR2: SNHLY and FYNNEI. The CDR3 is 14 amino acids. Germline trimming cut 2 bases from V and 7 bases from J; bases unmatched to any gene: 6. PCR was performed using 60 Vbeta and 13 Jbeta primers. The table came from immunoSEQ multiplex PCR; TCRdb's copy has only in-frame clones and leaves some out. The top ten clones hold roughly 0.76% of a sample with approximately 170,000 clones, 75% to 85% of them seen once. The chain links TRBV2 to TRBJ2-3; TRBD2 matches at 7 bases. The sequence came from a female donor in good health and CMV-seronegative. Sequenced input: PBMCs. In DNA, the CDR3 is TGTGCCAGCAGTGAACAGGGAGGGTTCTATACGCAGTATTTT. The encoded protein is CASSEQGGFYTQYF.